The 19 T cell receptor beta chains below come from one sample, sequenced in a study of human T cells and chemical hapten exposure (dated by TCRdb to the early 2020s). This specimen's time point label, per the study, means: pre-sensitization, week 0. The treatment or condition label, read with the paper, signifies: therapeutic diphenylcyclopropenone sensitization with weekly scalp DPC. Libraries were constructed by RACE. The sequencing machine was a NextSeq 500. TCRdb ran its own pipeline on the public reads, namely fastp trimming at Q25 and MiXCR clone calling, and kept in-frame beta chains. Records with the same CDR3 protein are collapsed into one entry carrying the most frequent genes and DNA. The sample includes under 200,000 distinct CDR3 sequences, with around 30% observed a single time. Under 3% of the sample belongs to the ten largest clones. This material consisted of whole blood, taken in connection with sensitization to the hapten diphenylcyclopropenone (DPC). These TCRs come from a woman aged 30 to 39 with alopecia areata. Some clones in this sample may be carry-over from other donors' samples.

This clonotype came up a few times. This chain joins TRBV7-9 and TRBJ2-6; D ambiguous. CDR3 length: 16 residues. Germline CDR1 SEHNR, CDR2 FQNEAQ (reference sequence). The V and J ends lost 2 bases and 0 bases respectively, with 8 bases between them. The CDR3: CASSLLSGSGANVLTF. DNA of the CDR3: TGTGCCAGCAGCTTACTCTCCGGCTCTGGGGCCAACGTCCTGACTTTC.

This clonotype was observed a handful of times. V is TRBV27 and J is TRBJ2-7; D remains unclear. The germline V and J ends were trimmed by 5 bases and 2 bases, with 13 bases remaining between them. The CDR3 has 14 amino acids. The germline V gene has CDR1 MNHEY and CDR2 SMNVEV (reference sequence). CDR3 sequence reads: CASSLSGFTYEQYF. CDR3 nucleotide sequence: TGTGCCAGCAGTCTTTCCGGGTTTACCTACGAGCAGTACTTC.

This chain joins TRBV7-8 and TRBJ1-1; D remains unclear. Germline values: CDR1 SGHVS, CDR2 FQNEAQ. V was cut by 2 bases and J by 0 bases, with 7 bases left in between. CDR3 length: 14 amino acids. This CDR3 reads CASSLQYMNTEAFF. The CDR3 DNA is TGTGCCAGCAGCTTACAATACATGAACACTGAAGCTTTCTTT.

This clonotype was detected only a few times. The rearrangement uses TRBV4-2 and TRBJ2-1; 10 positions agree with TRBD2. With 0 bases clipped from V and 7 bases from J, the junction kept 9 bases outside the gene matches. CDR3 size: 17 residues. The germline V gene has CDR1 LGHNA and CDR2 YNFKEQ. CDR3 in amino acids: CASSQEVAGGRENEQFF. CDR3 nucleotide sequence: TGTGCCAGCAGCCAAGAGGTAGCGGGGGGCCGGGAAAATGAGCAGTTCTTC.

The V and J genes are TRBV4-3 and TRBJ1-5; a possible D gene is TRBD1 (5 bases). The V and J ends lost 0 bases and 6 bases respectively, with 9 bases between them. The germline CDR1 and CDR2 sequences are LGHNA and YSLEER. The CDR3 spans 14 residues. The CDR3 DNA sequence: TGCGCCAGCAGCCAAGATGGAAGGGGTCAGCCCCAGCATTTT. Amino acids: CASSQDGRGQPQHF.

The chain couples TRBV6-6 to TRBJ1-1, with D possibly matching TRBD1 (6 bases). The length of the CDR3 is 17 residues. Germline CDR1 and CDR2: MNHNY and SVGAGI (reference sequence). The ends were cut back, 0 bases at V and 0 bases at J, with 14 bases in the middle. The CDR3 region is CASSYSIGTSMNTEAFF. The CDR3 nucleotides read TGTGCCAGCAGTTACTCGATTGGGACAAGCATGAACACTGAAGCTTTCTTT.

The rearrangement uses TRBV12-3 or TRBV12-4 and TRBJ2-7; D tentatively fits TRBD1 or TRBD2 (5 bases each). Deletions cut 6 bases from V and 4 bases from J, with 16 bases between. The CDR3 totals 14 residues. The CDR3 reads CASSPRGHSYEQYF. For the CDR3, the DNA is TGTGCCAGCAGCCCACGGGGCCATTCATACGAGCAGTACTTC.

This clonotype was seen a handful of times. The CDR3 coding sequence is TGCGCCAGCAGCCCCGGGGCTAGCCTCCAAGAGACCCAGTACTTC. Translating it yields CASSPGASLQETQYF. The J gene is TRBJ2-5, the V gene TRBV4-3; D is possibly TRBD1 or TRBD2 (5 bases each). Trimming pared 4 bases from V and 1 base from J, leaving 13 bases between. The CDR3 contains 15 residues. Germline-derived CDR1 and CDR2 are LGHNA and YSLEER.

The chain links TRBV7-2 to TRBJ1-3, with D unresolved. V was pared by 5 bases and J by 0 bases, with 17 bases between. Germline loops: CDR1 SGHTA, CDR2 FQGNSA. This CDR3 is built from 17 residues. The CDR3 is CASSPRGVIDSGNTIYF. The CDR3 DNA follows: TGTGCCAGCAGCCCCCGGGGAGTCATAGACTCTGGAAACACCATATATTTT.

The chain combines TRBV20-1 with TRBJ2-7; D gene unclear. V lost 6 bases and J lost 1, with 13 bases in between. The CDR3 sequence is 13 residues long. Per germline, CDR1 DFQATT and CDR2 SNEGSKA (reference sequence). Here the CDR3 reads CSARDPRSYEQYF. DNA of the CDR3: TGCAGTGCCCGAGATCCTCGATCCTACGAGCAGTACTTC.

This clonotype was seen a handful of times. The CDR3, as DNA: TGTGCCAGCAGTCCGGGACAGGATAACACTGAAGCTTTCTTT. It translates to CASSPGQDNTEAFF. The chain has TRBV6-2 or TRBV6-3 and TRBJ1-1; 8 positions match TRBD1. This CDR3 has 14 residues. J gave up 2 bases and V 5 bases, and 4 bases lay outside the gene matches. The germline V gene has CDR1 MNHEY and CDR2 SVGEGT.

This clonotype was seen repeatedly, ten times or more. J is TRBJ2-7 and V is TRBV27; 8 nucleotides line up with TRBD1. CDR3 length: 16 amino acids. Germline loops: CDR1 MNHEY, CDR2 SMNVEV (reference sequence). V was clipped by 5 bases and J by 6 bases; unmatched bases: 15. The CDR3 DNA follows: TGTGCCAGCAGTCGGTGGACAGGGTCCCATCCTACCGAGCAGTACTTC. This translates into CASSRWTGSHPTEQYF.

This clonotype showed up just a few times. The chain couples TRBV5-1 to TRBJ1-1; D perhaps matches TRBD1 (5 bases). Trimming took off 4 bases at V and 2 bases at J, with 12 bases between the two ends. This CDR3 comprises 14 residues. CDR1 and CDR2 (germline): SGHRS, YFSETQ. The CDR3 here is CASSPQWDNTEAFF. CDR3 coding DNA: TGCGCCAGCAGCCCTCAATGGGACAACACTGAAGCTTTCTTT.

This clonotype was found a few times. The chain employs TRBV5-1 and TRBJ2-1, with 8 bases that match TRBD1. The CDR3 has 16 amino acids. Germline lookup yields CDR1 SGHRS and CDR2 YFSETQ. V shed 3 bases and J 4 bases; nucleotides not matched to a gene: 9. The CDR3 reads CASSWWTGKDYNEQFF. The CDR3 nucleotides are TGCGCCAGCAGCTGGTGGACAGGGAAGGATTACAATGAGCAGTTCTTC.

The count of this clonotype is one. V usage is TRBV28 and J usage is TRBJ2-1; no reliable D call. This CDR3 has 11 residues. Germline-derived CDR1 and CDR2 are MDHEN and SYDVKM. Trimming left V 5 bases short and J 10 bases short, with 9 bases between. The CDR3 coding sequence is TGTGCCAGCAGTCCCTTACTGGAGCAGTTCTTC. This gives the protein CASSPLLEQFF.

The sample holds a few counts of this clonotype. The V and J genes are TRBV11-1 and TRBJ2-2; 8 bases match TRBD2. Germline V gene sequence: CDR1 SGHAT, CDR2 FQDESV (reference sequence). This CDR3 spans 15 amino acids. The J segment lost 2 bases and the V segment lost 5 bases, leaving 4 bases of the junction unmatched. The CDR3 spells CASSLLADNTGELFF. CDR3 nucleotides: TGTGCCAGCAGCCTACTAGCGGACAACACCGGGGAGCTGTTTTTT. Based on the CDR3 plus reference TRBV11-1 and TRBJ2-2, the full variable domain is EAEVAQSPRYKITEKSQAVAFWCDPISGHATLYWYRQILGQGPELLVQFQDESVVDDSQLPKDRFSAERLKGVDSTLKIQPAELGDSAMYLCASSLLADNTGELFFGEGSRLTVL.

The chain carries TRBV4-2 and TRBJ2-4; tentatively, D is TRBD1 (6 bases). Germline V gene data show CDR1 as LGHNA and CDR2 as YNFKEQ. This CDR3 is 16 amino acids long. Trimming stripped 4 bases from V and 6 bases from J, with 19 bases between. The CDR3 loop reads CASSPNMGQGPNIQYF. In DNA form, the CDR3 reads TGTGCCAGCAGCCCTAATATGGGCCAGGGGCCAAACATTCAGTACTTC.

This clonotype has a handful of counts. The V call is TRBV29-1, the J call TRBJ1-3; tentative D call: TRBD1 (5 bases). CDR3 length equals 13 residues. Germline V gene lookup returns CDR1 SQVTM and CDR2 ANQGSEA. Trimming cost V 4 bases and J 7 bases, with 14 bases left between them. The CDR3 is CSVAQAPSNTIYF. In DNA, the CDR3 is TGCAGCGTTGCACAGGCTCCCTCGAACACCATATATTTT.

The chain is built from TRBV12-3 or TRBV12-4 and TRBJ2-3; D might be TRBD2 (6 bases). This CDR3 comprises 15 residues. The germline V and J ends were trimmed by 1 base and 0 bases, with 8 bases remaining between them. CDR3: CASSLEGTSTDTQYF. CDR3 nucleotides: TGTGCCAGCAGTTTAGAGGGGACTAGCACAGATACGCAGTATTTT.